Shown below are 19 T cell receptor beta chains from a single sample sequenced in a study of T cells expressing NK-cell markers. Reanalyzing the 5' RACE reads, TCRdb keeps one entry per CDR3 protein, without DNA. Its clone listing holds about 460,000 distinct CDR3 sequences. The specimen was blood T cells: a sorted CD56 or NKG2C T cell subset, CD4+ or CD8+ T cells, or bulk PBMC T cells (not recorded which). The receptors originated from a woman aged 45 to 65 in good health.

CDR3 in amino acids: CASSGTGGRNTEAFF. The rearrangement joins TRBV12-3 or TRBV12-4 to TRBJ1-1; TCRdb's D gene call, TRBD1, goes unchecked for lack of DNA. CDR3 length: 15 residues.

The chain combines TRBV5-5 with TRBJ2-1; with no DNA, the TCRdb D assignment of TRBD2 cannot be verified. The germline CDR1 and CDR2 sequences are SGHKS and YYEKEE (reference sequence). The CDR3 length is 18 residues. The CDR3 sequence: CASSLGPASGRRHNEQFF.

The chain couples TRBV12-3 or TRBV12-4 to TRBJ1-5; TCRdb selects TRBD1, and the lack of DNA leaves this call unchecked. This CDR3 contains 13 residues. The CDR3 reads CASGPGHNQPQHF.

The chain employs TRBV7-2 and TRBJ2-1; without DNA, the TCRdb call of TRBD2 cannot be checked. CDR1 SGHTA and CDR2 FQGNSA come from the germline V gene. The CDR3 sequence is 14 residues long. The CDR3 is CASSSPRIAVRRFF.

The chain uses TRBV20-1 and TRBJ1-6; the TRBD1 assignment by TCRdb is unverifiable without DNA. The germline V gene encodes CDR1 DFQATT and CDR2 SNEGSKA (reference sequence). The CDR3 is made up of 15 amino acids. CDR3 region: CSARPRQGRNSPLHF.

V usage is TRBV28 and J usage is TRBJ1-4; no DNA is available, so the TRBD1 call from TCRdb remains unchecked. Germline CDR1 is MDHEN and CDR2 is SYDVKM. The CDR3 length is 13 residues. Here the CDR3 reads CASRGGPIEKLFF.

This sequence joins TRBV10-3 and TRBJ2-3. The CDR3 loop spans 13 amino acids. Germline V gene sequence: CDR1 ENHRY, CDR2 SYGVKD. CDR3 protein: CAISESLTDTQYF.

The chain joins TRBV29-1 to TRBJ2-5; checking the TCRdb D call of TRBD1 is not possible without DNA. Germline CDR1 and CDR2: SQVTM and ANQGSEA. The CDR3 totals 13 residues. This CDR3 is CSVPTGGGETQYF.

The CDR3 spells CSAWDYQRGITDTQYF. V gene TRBV20-1 combines with J gene TRBJ2-3; lacking DNA, the TRBD2 call made by TCRdb goes unchecked. The germline gives CDR1 DFQATT, CDR2 SNEGSKA (reference sequence). CDR3 size: 16 residues.

The chain is built from TRBV11-2 and TRBJ2-3; TCRdb proposes TRBD1, but this gene call is untestable without DNA. The CDR3 covers 13 residues. From germline, CDR1 is SGHAT and CDR2 FQNNGV. The CDR3 here is CASSLTGADTQYF.

This chain links TRBV6-1 with TRBJ1-1. The CDR3 is made up of 14 amino acids. Looked up from germline, CDR1 is MNHNS and CDR2 is SASEGT. This chain's CDR3 is CASRPTVLNTEAFF.

The genes are TRBV20-1 and TRBJ2-3; TCRdb returns TRBD2, unconfirmable since there is no DNA. This CDR3 contains 17 residues. The germline CDR1 and CDR2 sequences are DFQATT and SNEGSKA (reference sequence). CDR3 protein: CSATLYSGRGSTDTQYF.

The V call is TRBV2, the J call TRBJ1-6; lacking DNA, the TRBD1 call made by TCRdb goes unchecked. CDR3 length: 14 amino acids. Germline assignment: CDR1 SNHLY and CDR2 FYNNEI. CDR3 residues: CASRFRGENSPLHF.

This chain connects TRBV7-9 to TRBJ1-4. The CDR3 covers 15 residues. Germline CDR1 reads SEHNR; CDR2 reads FQNEAQ (reference sequence). The CDR3 protein is CASSLGDRTNEKLFF.

This sequence joins TRBV5-1 and TRBJ2-1; as DNA is missing, the TRBD2 call by TCRdb cannot be tested. The CDR3 is 16 residues long. Germline V lookup: CDR1 SGHRS, CDR2 YFSETQ. CDR3 residues: CASSPRRVREEYWQFF. The variable domain in full, with the rest retrieved from reference TRBV5-1 and TRBJ2-1, is KAGVTQTPRYLIKTRGQQVTLSCSPISGHRSVSWYQQTPGQGLQFLFEYFSETQRNKGNFPGRFSGRQFSNSRSEMNVSTLELGDSALYLCASSPRRVREEYWQFFGPGTRLTVL.

The chain carries TRBV11-2 and TRBJ1-6; the D call of TRBD1 rests on TCRdb alone, since no DNA is present to check it. Germline V CDR1 and CDR2: SGHAT, FQNNGV. This CDR3 has 15 amino acids. The CDR3 loop is CATHTGKTYNSPLHF. The full variable domain, with the rest looked up from reference TRBV11-2 and TRBJ1-6, is EAGVAQSPRYKIIEKRQSVAFWCNPISGHATLYWYQQILGQGPKLLIQFQNNGVVDDSQLPKDRFSAERLKGVDSTLKIQPAKLEDSAVYLCATHTGKTYNSPLHFGNGTRLTVT.

The chain combines TRBV20-1 with TRBJ1-3; as DNA is missing, the TRBD1 call by TCRdb cannot be tested. In germline, CDR1 is DFQATT, CDR2 SNEGSKA (reference sequence). The CDR3 is made up of 17 amino acids. This chain's CDR3 is CSARESPQGASWDTIYF.

The chain has TRBV12-3 or TRBV12-4 and TRBJ1-3; TCRdb selects TRBD1, and the lack of DNA leaves this call unchecked. The CDR3 is 19 amino acids. The CDR3 loop is CASSLYPGRMSFSGNTIYF.

The rearrangement links TRBV13 to TRBJ2-1; without DNA, the TCRdb call of TRBD2 cannot be checked. Germline V gene data show CDR1 as PRHDT and CDR2 as FYEKMQ (reference sequence). CDR3 length: 17 residues. This chain's CDR3 is CASSSYLAGGPRNEQFF.